This T cell receptor (beta chain) stems from a study of T cells after yellow fever vaccination (dated by TCRdb to about 2019). In terms of the full investigation: Libraries from fractions with low cell numbers were prepared with the SMART-Seq v4 Ultra Low Input RNA kit. Blood samples were taken at several timepoints before and after primary and secondary immunization, and bulk PBMC replicates and cell subsets were isolated. To track T-cell clones before and after primary and booster YFV17D yellow fever vaccination, bulk TCR alpha and beta repertoires were sequenced longitudinally. Two healthy male donors made up the cohort, one aged 18 to 30 years and the other aged 30 to 40 years.

The sample's treatment or condition label, in plain terms: live attenuated yellow fever vaccine strain. Two biological replicates of bulk PBMCs were collected at each blood-draw timepoint. A standard Ficoll-Paque protocol was used to isolate PBMCs from peripheral blood. RNA was extracted with TriZol from bulk PBMCs, CD4 and CD8 fractions, and dextramer-positive and dextramer-negative fractions. In its sample, this clonotype was seen once. Its antigen is not yet known. Within one base of it there is no much larger clone, and no base qualities were kept. Support from one read is weak. Sequencer: Illumina NovaSeq 6000. TCR cDNA was made using 5'RACE template switching, a step that added a universal primer site and unique molecular identifiers. Priming of cDNA synthesis was performed from both the TCR alpha and TCR beta constant segments. Library amplification involved two PCR steps, and the second step added sample barcodes and sequencing adapters. Libraries were sequenced on Illumina HiSeq 2500 (2x100 bp) or NovaSeq (2x150 bp). Per the authors' processing: Demultiplexing of reads and collapsing into UMI consensus sequences were performed with MIGEC, and V(D)J alignment was carried out with MiXCR. Using edgeR on replicate PBMC samples, clonotypes were called vaccine-responding if FDR was below 0.01 and the log2 fold change was above 5 up to day 15. CD4 or CD8 identity was assigned to each bulk clonotype according to whether the clonotype was present at higher abundance in the sequenced CD4 repertoire or the sequenced CD8 repertoire. TCRdb redid the processing of the public reads, applying fastp at Q25 and MiXCR, and retained in-frame beta chains. Every entry covers one CDR3 protein and lists the most common genes and DNA from its rows. V and J calls and clone size were set by TCRdb, not the authors. A total of just over 300,000 distinct CDR3 sequences appear in this sample, roughly 3.5% of them only once. Of the sample, about a quarter falls within the top ten clones.

Broader findings and caveats from the paper: A small share of clonotypes occurred in both CD4 and CD8 compartments, likely arising from convergent recombination. After the booster, most of the clones that had expanded following primary vaccination were detected again (about 95% of CD4 and 88% of CD8), which suggests that memory was broadly maintained. Compared with the primary T-cell response, the secondary T-cell response was weaker but faster, peaking on day 5 rather than day 15. Computational filtering was required because FACS-sorted repertoires could contain abundant contaminating clonotypes from the bulk population. Because the study included only a couple of donors, the extent to which the findings can be generalized is limited.

The receptor was derived from a man aged 18 to 29 who received the YFV17D yellow fever vaccine. The sample was PBMCs, taken on the day of the yellow fever booster vaccination.

CDR3 protein: CASSEGDSNQPQHF. Here is the DNA: TGCGCCAGCAGCGAGGGTGATAGCAATCAGCCCCAGCATTTT. Recombination linked TRBV5-1 to TRBJ1-5, with no D gene named confidently. Including the terminal cysteine and phenylalanine, the CDR3 comprises 14 residues. Only the CDR3 part of the read is kept: 42 bases, read in frame from the first base. CDR1 and CDR2, per the germline V gene, are SGHRS and YFSETQ. The germline ends are 8 bases apart after V is trimmed by 4 bases and J by 0 bases.